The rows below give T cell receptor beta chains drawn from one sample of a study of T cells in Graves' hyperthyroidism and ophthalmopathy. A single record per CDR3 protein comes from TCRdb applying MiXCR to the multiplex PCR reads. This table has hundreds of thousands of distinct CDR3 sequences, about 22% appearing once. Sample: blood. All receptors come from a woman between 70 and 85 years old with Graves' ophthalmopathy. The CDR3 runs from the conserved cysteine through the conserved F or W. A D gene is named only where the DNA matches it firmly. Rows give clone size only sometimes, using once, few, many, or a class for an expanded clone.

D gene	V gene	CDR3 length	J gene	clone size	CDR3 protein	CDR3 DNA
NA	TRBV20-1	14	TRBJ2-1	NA	CSAPGPLGYNEQFF	TGCAGTGCTCCGGGACCTCTGGGATACAATGAGCAGTTCTTC
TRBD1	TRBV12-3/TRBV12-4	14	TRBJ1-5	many	CASSLQGAHQPQHF	TGTGCCAGCAGCCTACAGGGGGCGCATCAGCCCCAGCATTTT
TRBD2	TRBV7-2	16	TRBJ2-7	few	CASSSLKSAGLDEQYF	TGTGCCAGCAGCTCGCTCAAATCAGCGGGACTGGACGAGCAGTACTTC
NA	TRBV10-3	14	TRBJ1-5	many	CAISGQVGNQPQHF	TGTGCCATCAGTGGACAGGTTGGCAATCAGCCCCAGCATTTT
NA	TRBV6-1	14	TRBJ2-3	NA	CASLRESSTDTQYF	TGTGCCAGCCTGAGAGAATCTAGCACAGATACGCAGTATTTT
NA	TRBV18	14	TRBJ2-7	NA	CASSRTSQPYEQYF	TGTGCCAGCTCACGGACGTCCCAACCCTACGAGCAGTACTTC
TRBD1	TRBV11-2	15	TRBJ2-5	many	CASSADRGTGETQYF	TGTGCCAGCAGCGCCGACAGGGGAACTGGGGAGACCCAGTACTTC
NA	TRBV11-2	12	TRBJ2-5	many	CASKGVQETQYF	TGTGCCAGCAAAGGGGTTCAAGAGACCCAGTACTTC
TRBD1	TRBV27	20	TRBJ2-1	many	CASSQTGTGDIVSSYNEQFF	TGTGCCAGCAGTCAGACCGGGACAGGGGACATAGTGAGCTCCTACAATGAGCAGTTCTTC
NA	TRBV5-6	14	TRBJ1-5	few	CASSLGSGNQPQHF	TGTGCCAGCAGCTTGGGGTCAGGCAATCAGCCCCAGCATTTT
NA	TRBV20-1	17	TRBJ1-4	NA	CSVSLSQGSTTNEKLFF	TGCAGTGTGTCACTCTCACAGGGCTCAACAACTAATGAAAAACTGTTTTTT
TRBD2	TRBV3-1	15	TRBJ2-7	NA	CASSQALAGTYEQYF	TGTGCCAGCAGCCAAGCACTAGCGGGTACCTACGAGCAGTACTTC
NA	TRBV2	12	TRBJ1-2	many	CASKGGFGGYTF	TGTGCCAGCAAAGGGGGATTTGGTGGCTACACCTTC
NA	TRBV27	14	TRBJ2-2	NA	CASQVGARSGELFF	TGTGCCAGTCAAGTAGGGGCGCGTTCCGGGGAGCTGTTTTTT
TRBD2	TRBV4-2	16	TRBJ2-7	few	CASSQGGAAGGYEQYF	TGTGCCAGCAGCCAAGGAGGAGCAGCGGGAGGCTACGAGCAGTACTTC
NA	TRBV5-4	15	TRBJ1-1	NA	CASSSRGTPRNEAFF	TGTGCCAGCAGCTCGCGGGGGACACCGAGGAATGAAGCTTTCTTT
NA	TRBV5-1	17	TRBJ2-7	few	CASSLGGRRASSYEQYF	TGCGCCAGCAGCTTAGGGGGAAGACGGGCGAGCTCCTACGAGCAGTACTTC
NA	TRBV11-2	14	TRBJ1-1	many	CASSLAWDLTEAFF	TGTGCCAGCAGCCTCGCTTGGGACCTGACTGAAGCTTTCTTT
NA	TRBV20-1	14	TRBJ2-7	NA	CSASRGASSYEQYF	TGCAGTGCTAGCCGCGGGGCCAGCTCCTACGAGCAGTACTTC
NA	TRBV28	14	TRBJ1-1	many	CASSFLIMNTEAFF	TGTGCCAGCAGTTTTTTGATAATGAACACTGAAGCTTTCTTT
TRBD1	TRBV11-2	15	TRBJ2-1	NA	CASSLRRQGIDEQFF	TGTGCCAGCAGCTTAAGGAGACAGGGTATAGATGAGCAGTTCTTC
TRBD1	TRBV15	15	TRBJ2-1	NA	CATSRETGFYNEQFF	TGTGCCACCAGCAGAGAGACAGGGTTCTACAATGAGCAGTTCTTC
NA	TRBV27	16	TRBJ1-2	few	CASSLSRWSGVDGYTF	TGTGCCAGCAGTTTATCTAGATGGTCAGGGGTGGATGGCTACACCTTC
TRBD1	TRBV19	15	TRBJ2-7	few	CASSRLQGKRNEQYF	TGTGCCAGTAGTAGATTACAGGGGAAGAGAAACGAGCAGTACTTC
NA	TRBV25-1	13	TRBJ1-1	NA	CASSEGGHSTAFF	TGTGCCAGCAGTGAGGGGGGACATTCCACGGCTTTCTTT
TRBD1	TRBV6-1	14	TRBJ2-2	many	CASIQGADTGELFF	TGTGCCAGCATCCAGGGGGCGGACACCGGGGAGCTGTTTTTT
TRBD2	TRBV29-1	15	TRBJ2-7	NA	CSVVGMVAGGNEQYF	TGCAGCGTTGTCGGGATGGTAGCGGGGGGGAATGAGCAGTACTTC
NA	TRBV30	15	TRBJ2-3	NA	CAWRVGGHSTDTQYF	TGTGCCTGGAGGGTGGGGGGCCATAGCACAGATACGCAGTATTTT
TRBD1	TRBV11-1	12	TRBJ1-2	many	CASSGTARGYTF	TGTGCCAGCAGCGGGACAGCACGCGGCTACACCTTC
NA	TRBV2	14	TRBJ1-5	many	CASSEVAAREPQHF	TGTGCCAGCAGTGAAGTGGCTGCCAGGGAGCCCCAGCATTTT
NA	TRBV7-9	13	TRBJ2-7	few	CASSLDSMYEQYF	TGTGCCAGCAGCTTAGACAGCATGTACGAGCAGTACTTC
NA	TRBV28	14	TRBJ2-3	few	CASTPPGVTDTQYF	TGTGCCAGCACCCCGCCGGGAGTAACAGATACGCAGTATTTT
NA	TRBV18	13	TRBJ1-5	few	CASSQGVDQPQHF	TGTGCCAGCTCACAGGGGGTTGATCAGCCCCAGCATTTT
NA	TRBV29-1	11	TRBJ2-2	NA	CSGQTGGELFF	TGCAGCGGGCAGACAGGCGGGGAGCTGTTTTTT
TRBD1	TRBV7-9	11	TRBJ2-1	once	CASSADRREFF	TGTGCCAGCAGCGCGGACAGGAGAGAGTTCTTC
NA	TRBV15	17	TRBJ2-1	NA	CATSRSPAFSSYNEQFF	TGTGCCACCAGCAGGTCGCCTGCGTTCAGCTCCTACAATGAGCAGTTCTTC
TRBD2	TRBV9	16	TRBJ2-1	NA	CASSVRGGRGGDEQFF	TGTGCCAGCAGCGTAAGGGGCGGGAGAGGAGGCGATGAGCAGTTCTTC
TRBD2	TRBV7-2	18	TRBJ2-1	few	CASSSFPGLAGDYNEQFF	TGTGCCAGCAGCTCCTTTCCGGGACTAGCGGGGGATTACAATGAGCAGTTCTTC
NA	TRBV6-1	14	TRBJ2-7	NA	CASSFPVWILEQYF	TGTGCCAGCAGTTTCCCGGTTTGGATTCTCGAGCAGTACTTC
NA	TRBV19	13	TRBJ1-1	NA	CASSIPQNTEAFF	TGTGCCAGTAGTATCCCGCAGAACACTGAAGCTTTCTTT
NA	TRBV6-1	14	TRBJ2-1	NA	CASNGRAGDNEQFF	TGTGCCAGCAATGGCAGGGCCGGTGACAATGAGCAGTTCTTC
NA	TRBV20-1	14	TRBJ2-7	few	CSAIGGGSGNEQYF	TGCAGTGCCATCGGGGGCGGGAGCGGCAACGAGCAGTACTTC
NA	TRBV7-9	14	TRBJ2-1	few	CASSLTTAYNEQFF	TGTGCCAGCAGCCTGACAACAGCTTACAATGAGCAGTTCTTC
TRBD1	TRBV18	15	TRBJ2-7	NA	CASSPRGQRWDEQYF	TGTGCCAGCTCACCAAGGGGACAGCGATGGGACGAGCAGTACTTC
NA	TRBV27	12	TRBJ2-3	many	CASSNPQDTQYF	TGTGCCAGCAGTAACCCCCAAGATACGCAGTATTTT
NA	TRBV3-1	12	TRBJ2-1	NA	CASSQFRNEQFF	TGTGCCAGCAGCCAATTCCGCAATGAGCAGTTCTTC
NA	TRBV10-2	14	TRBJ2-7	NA	CASSDRDPPLEQYF	TGCGCCAGCAGTGACCGGGACCCCCCCTTGGAGCAGTACTTC
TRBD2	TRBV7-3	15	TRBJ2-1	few	CASSLTGLAGAEQFF	TGTGCCAGCAGCTTAACTGGGCTAGCGGGAGCCGAGCAGTTCTTC
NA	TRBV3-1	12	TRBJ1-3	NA	CASSHRGRTIYF	TGTGCCAGCAGCCATAGAGGGAGGACCATATATTTT
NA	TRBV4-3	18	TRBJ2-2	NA	CASSQDRVANTNTGELFF	TGCGCCAGCAGCCAAGATCGGGTAGCGAATACGAACACCGGGGAGCTGTTTTTT
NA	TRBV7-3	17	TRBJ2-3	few	CASSSIPGRGGTDTQYF	TGTGCCAGCAGCTCCATCCCGGGACGCGGGGGCACAGATACGCAGTATTTT
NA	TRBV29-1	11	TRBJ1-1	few	CSAAGYAEAFF	TGCAGTGCTGCAGGGTACGCTGAAGCTTTCTTT
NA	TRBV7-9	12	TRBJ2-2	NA	CASSPRDGELFF	TGTGCCAGCAGCCCCCGTGACGGGGAGCTGTTTTTT
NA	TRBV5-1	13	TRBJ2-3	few	CASSSHSADTQYF	TGCGCCAGCAGCTCACACAGCGCCGATACGCAGTATTTT
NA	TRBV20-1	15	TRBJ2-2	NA	CSARGGRENTGELFF	TGCAGTGCCCGAGGGGGGCGGGAGAACACCGGGGAGCTGTTTTTT
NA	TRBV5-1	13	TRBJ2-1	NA	CASSLAGKDEQFF	TGCGCCAGCAGCTTAGCAGGGAAGGATGAGCAGTTCTTC
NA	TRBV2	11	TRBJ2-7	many	CASSPGLEQYF	TGTGCCAGCAGTCCTGGGCTCGAGCAGTACTTC
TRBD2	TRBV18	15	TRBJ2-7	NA	CASSPGRGGDYEQYF	TGTGCCAGCTCACCAGGTCGGGGAGGGGATTACGAGCAGTACTTC
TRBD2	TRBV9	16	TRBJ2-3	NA	CASSFRDAGGGDTQYF	TGTGCCAGCAGCTTTCGAGACGCGGGAGGGGGGGATACGCAGTATTTT